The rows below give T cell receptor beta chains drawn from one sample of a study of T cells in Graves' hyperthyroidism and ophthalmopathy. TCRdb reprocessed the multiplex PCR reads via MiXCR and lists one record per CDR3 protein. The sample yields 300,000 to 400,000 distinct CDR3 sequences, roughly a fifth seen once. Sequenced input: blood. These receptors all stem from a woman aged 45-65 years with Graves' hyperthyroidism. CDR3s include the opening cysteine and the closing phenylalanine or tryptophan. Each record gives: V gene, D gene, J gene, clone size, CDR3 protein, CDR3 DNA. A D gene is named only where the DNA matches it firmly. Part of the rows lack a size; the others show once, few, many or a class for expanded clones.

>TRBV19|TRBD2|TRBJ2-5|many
CASRGTRRQTETQYF
TGTGCCAGTAGGGGGACTAGAAGACAAACAGAGACCCAGTACTTC
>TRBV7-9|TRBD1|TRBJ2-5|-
CASSLPDRGRIETQYF
TGTGCCAGCAGCTTACCCGACAGGGGACGGATAGAGACCCAGTACTTC
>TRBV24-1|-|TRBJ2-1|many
CATSEAAGINHEQFF
TGTGCCACCAGTGAAGCGGCCGGGATCAACCATGAGCAGTTCTTC
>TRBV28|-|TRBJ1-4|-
CAAGRGRDEKLFF
TGTGCCGCCGGCCGTGGCAGGGATGAAAAACTGTTTTTT
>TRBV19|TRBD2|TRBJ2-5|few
CASATGRVETQYF
TGTGCCAGTGCCACCGGGAGGGTGGAGACCCAGTACTTC
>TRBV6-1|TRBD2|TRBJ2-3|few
CAIKSGEWTDTQYF
TGTGCCATCAAAAGCGGGGAGTGGACAGATACGCAGTATTTT
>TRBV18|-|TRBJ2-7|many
CASSPLREGRGEQYF
TGTGCCAGCTCACCACTCAGAGAGGGGCGAGGTGAGCAGTACTTC
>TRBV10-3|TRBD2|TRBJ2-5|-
CAISPTNPRLAGSQETQYF
TGTGCCATCAGTCCTACAAACCCTCGACTAGCGGGGAGTCAAGAGACCCAGTACTTC
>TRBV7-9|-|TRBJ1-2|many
CASSLDRYGYTF
TGTGCCAGCAGCTTAGACAGATATGGCTACACCTTC
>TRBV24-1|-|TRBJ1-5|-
CATSDVGNQPQHF
TGTGCCACCAGTGATGTTGGCAATCAGCCCCAGCATTTT
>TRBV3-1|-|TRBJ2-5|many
CASSQLSGGRQTQYF
TGTGCCAGCAGCCAACTATCCGGGGGTCGGCAGACCCAGTACTTC
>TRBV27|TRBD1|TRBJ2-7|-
CASSLGYRGRFNEQYF
TGTGCCAGCAGTTTGGGGTACAGGGGACGCTTCAATGAGCAGTACTTC
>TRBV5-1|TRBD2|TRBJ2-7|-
CASSLDGLAGGNTYEQYF
TGCGCCAGCAGCCTCGACGGACTAGCGGGAGGCAATACCTACGAGCAGTACTTC
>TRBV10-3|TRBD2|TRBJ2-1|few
CAIGAGLAGSYNEQFF
TGTGCCATCGGGGCGGGACTAGCGGGATCCTACAATGAGCAGTTCTTC
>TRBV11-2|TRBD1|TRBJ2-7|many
CASSRTGTANYEQYF
TGTGCCAGCAGCCGTACCGGGACAGCTAACTACGAGCAGTACTTC
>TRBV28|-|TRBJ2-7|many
CASSFPQGARESEQYF
TGTGCCAGCAGTTTCCCGCAGGGAGCGAGGGAAAGTGAGCAGTACTTC
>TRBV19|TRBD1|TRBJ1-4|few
CASSPRRTGGGEKLFF
TGTGCCAGTAGTCCGCGCCGGACAGGAGGGGGTGAAAAACTGTTTTTT
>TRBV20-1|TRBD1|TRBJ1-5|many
CSVSGTGRDQPQHF
TGCAGCGTATCCGGGACAGGGAGGGATCAGCCCCAGCATTTT
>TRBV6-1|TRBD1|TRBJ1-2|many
CASSSTGAGYTF
TGTGCCAGCAGTTCGACAGGGGCTGGCTACACCTTC
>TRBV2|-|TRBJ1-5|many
CASSLKGHNQPQHF
TGTGCCAGCAGTCTCAAGGGTCACAATCAGCCCCAGCATTTT
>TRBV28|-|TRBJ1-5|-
CASSLDRGGLVDQPQHF
TGTGCCAGCAGTTTAGATCGTGGGGGGCTTGTAGATCAGCCCCAGCATTTT
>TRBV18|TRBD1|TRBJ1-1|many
CASSPPGQGFTEAFF
TGTGCCAGCTCACCTCCAGGACAGGGTTTCACTGAAGCTTTCTTT
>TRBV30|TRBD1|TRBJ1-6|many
CAWSAGTGFSPLHF
TGTGCCTGGAGTGCCGGGACAGGGTTTTCACCCCTCCACTTT
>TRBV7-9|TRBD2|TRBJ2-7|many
CASSSSGGQSYEQYF
TGTGCCAGCAGCTCCAGCGGGGGGCAATCCTACGAGCAGTACTTC
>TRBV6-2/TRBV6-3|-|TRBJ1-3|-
CASIGTLSVSGNTIYF
TGTGCCAGCATAGGGACACTAAGTGTCTCTGGAAACACCATATATTTT
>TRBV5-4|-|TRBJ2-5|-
CASSSDRETQYF
TGTGCCAGCAGCTCGGACAGAGAGACCCAGTACTTC
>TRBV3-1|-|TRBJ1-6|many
CASSQDSVNSPLHF
TGTGCCAGCAGCCAGGACTCAGTAAATTCACCCCTCCACTTT
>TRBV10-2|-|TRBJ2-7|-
CASSEASSYEQYF
TGCGCCAGCAGTGAGGCTAGCTCCTACGAGCAGTACTTC
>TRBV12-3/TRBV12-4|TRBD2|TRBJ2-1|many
CASSFAGVGNEQFF
TGTGCCAGCAGTTTCGCGGGAGTGGGTAATGAGCAGTTCTTC
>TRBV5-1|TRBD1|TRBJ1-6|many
CASSSGTGESPLHF
TGCGCCAGCAGCTCCGGGACAGGGGAGTCACCCCTCCACTTT
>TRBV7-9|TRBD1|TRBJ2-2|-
CASSPFPDRVTGELFF
TGTGCCAGCAGCCCATTTCCGGACAGGGTTACCGGGGAGCTGTTTTTT
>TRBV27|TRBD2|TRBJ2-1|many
CASSSPGLAGGPGYEQFF
TGTGCCAGCAGTTCCCCGGGACTAGCGGGAGGGCCTGGTTATGAGCAGTTCTTC
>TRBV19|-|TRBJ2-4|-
CASSMRRGNIQYF
TGTGCCAGTAGTATGCGACGCGGGAACATTCAGTACTTC
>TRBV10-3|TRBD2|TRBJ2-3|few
CAIQRDTDTQYF
TGTGCCATCCAGCGGGACACAGATACGCAGTATTTT
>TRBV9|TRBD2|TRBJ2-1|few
CASSGTSGKSSYNEQSF
TGTGCCAGCAGCGGAACTAGCGGGAAGAGCTCCTACAATGAGCAGTCCTTC